This T cell receptor (beta chain) was documented in a study of cytomegalovirus exposure and HLA in healthy donors. Sequenced by immunoSEQ multiplex PCR; TCRdb stores in-frame clones only, minus some. The data show about 200,000 clones, around four fifths seen once. The V gene's germline CDR1 is MNHNS and CDR2 SASEGT. Trimming shortened V by 6 bases and J by 4 bases, and 9 bases separated the two germline ends. This CDR3 spans 13 amino acids. The V gene is TRBV6-1, the J gene TRBJ1-4, with D unresolved. Sequenced material: PBMCs. The receptor was isolated from a woman aged 18-35 years in good health and CMV-seronegative. CDR3 DNA sequence: TGTGCCAGCAGCCGGACGGTTAATGAAAAACTGTTTTTT. As protein: CASSRTVNEKLFF.